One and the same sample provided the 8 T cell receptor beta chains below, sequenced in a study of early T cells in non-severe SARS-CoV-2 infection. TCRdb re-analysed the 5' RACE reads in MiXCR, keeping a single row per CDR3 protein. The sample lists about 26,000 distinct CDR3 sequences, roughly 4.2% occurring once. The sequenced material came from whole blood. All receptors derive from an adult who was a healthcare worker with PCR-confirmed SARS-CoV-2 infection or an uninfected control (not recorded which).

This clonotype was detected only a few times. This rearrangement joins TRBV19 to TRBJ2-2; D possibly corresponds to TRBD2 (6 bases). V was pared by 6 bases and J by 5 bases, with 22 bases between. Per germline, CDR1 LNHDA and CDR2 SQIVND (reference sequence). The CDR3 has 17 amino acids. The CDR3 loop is CASRRRAGIGLTGELFF. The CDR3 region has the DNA TGTGCCAGTAGGAGGAGGGCGGGCATAGGACTAACCGGGGAGCTGTTTTTT. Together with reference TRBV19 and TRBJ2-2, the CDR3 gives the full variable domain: DGGITQSPKYLFRKEGQNVTLSCEQNLNHDAMYWYRQDPGQGLRLIYYSQIVNDFQKGDIAEGYSVSREKKESFPLTVTSAQKNPTAFYLCASRRRAGIGLTGELFFGEGSRLTVL.

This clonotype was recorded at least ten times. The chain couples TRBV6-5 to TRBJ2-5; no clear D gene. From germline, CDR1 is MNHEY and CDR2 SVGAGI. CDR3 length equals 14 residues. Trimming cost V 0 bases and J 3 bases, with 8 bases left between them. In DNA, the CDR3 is TGTGCCAGCAGTTACTCGTACCGGAAAGAGACCCAGTACTTC. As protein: CASSYSYRKETQYF.

CDR3 DNA sequence: TGTGCCAGCAGTGAGGCGAGCCTGAGGGATGAGCAGTTCTTC. The encoded protein is CASSEASLRDEQFF. The chain is built from TRBV25-1 and TRBJ2-1; maybe TRBD2 (5 bases). Per germline, CDR1 MGHDK and CDR2 SYGVNS. V dropped 3 bases and J dropped 8 bases, with 14 bases sitting between them. The CDR3 runs 14 residues.

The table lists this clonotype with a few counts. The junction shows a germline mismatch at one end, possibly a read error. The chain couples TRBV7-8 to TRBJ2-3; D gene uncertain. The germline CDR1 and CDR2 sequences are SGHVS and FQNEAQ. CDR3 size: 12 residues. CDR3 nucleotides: TGTGCCAGCAGCGCCATCAAATTAACGCAGTTTTTT. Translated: CASSAIKLTQFF.

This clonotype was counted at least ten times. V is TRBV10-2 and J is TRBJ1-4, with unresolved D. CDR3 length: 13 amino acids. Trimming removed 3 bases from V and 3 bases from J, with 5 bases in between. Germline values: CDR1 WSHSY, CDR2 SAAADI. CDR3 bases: TGCGCCAGCAGTGAAGGACCTAATGAAAAACTGTTTTTT. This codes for CASSEGPNEKLFF.

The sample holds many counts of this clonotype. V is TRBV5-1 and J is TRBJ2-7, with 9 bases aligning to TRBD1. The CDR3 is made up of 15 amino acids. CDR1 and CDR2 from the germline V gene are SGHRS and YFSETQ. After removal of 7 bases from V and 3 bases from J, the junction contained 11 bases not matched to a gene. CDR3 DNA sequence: TGCGCCAGCGGACCCCAACCGGGACAGGGCTACGAGCAGTACTTC. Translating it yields CASGPQPGQGYEQYF.

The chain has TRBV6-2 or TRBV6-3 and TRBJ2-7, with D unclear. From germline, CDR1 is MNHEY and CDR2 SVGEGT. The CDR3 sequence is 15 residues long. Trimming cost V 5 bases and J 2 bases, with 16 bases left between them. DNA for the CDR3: TGTGCCAGCAGTCTACATTCCGGGCCCACCTACGAGCAGTACTTC. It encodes CASSLHSGPTYEQYF.

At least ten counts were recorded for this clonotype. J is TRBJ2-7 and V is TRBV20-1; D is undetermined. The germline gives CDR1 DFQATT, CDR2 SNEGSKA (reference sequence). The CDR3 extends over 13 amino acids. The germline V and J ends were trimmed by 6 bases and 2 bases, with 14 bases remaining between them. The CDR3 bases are TGCAGTGCAACCCACACCGAAACCTACGAGCAGTACTTC. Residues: CSATHTETYEQYF.